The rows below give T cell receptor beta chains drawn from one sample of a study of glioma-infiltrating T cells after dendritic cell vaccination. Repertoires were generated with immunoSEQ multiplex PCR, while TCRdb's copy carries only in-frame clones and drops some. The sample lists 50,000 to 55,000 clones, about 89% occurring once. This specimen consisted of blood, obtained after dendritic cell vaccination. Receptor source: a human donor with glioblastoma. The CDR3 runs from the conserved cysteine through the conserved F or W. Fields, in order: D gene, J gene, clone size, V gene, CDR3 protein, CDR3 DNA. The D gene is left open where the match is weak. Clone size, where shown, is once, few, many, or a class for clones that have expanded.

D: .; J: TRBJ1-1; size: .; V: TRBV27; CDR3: CASSLSNAGIFGAFF; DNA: TGTGCCAGCAGTTTATCGAACGCAGGGATTTTTGGGGCTTTCTTT
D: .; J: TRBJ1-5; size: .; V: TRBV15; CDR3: CATSNPVVPNQPQHF; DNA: TGTGCCACCTCAAACCCAGTGGTACCGAATCAGCCCCAGCATTTT
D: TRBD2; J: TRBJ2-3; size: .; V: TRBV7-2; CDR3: CANSLLAASTDTQYF; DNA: TGTGCCAACAGCTTACTAGCGGCTAGCACAGATACGCAGTATTTT
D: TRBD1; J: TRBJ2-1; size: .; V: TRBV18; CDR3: CASSPKGAGGILYNEQFF; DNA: TGTGCCAGCTCACCAAAGGGGGCAGGGGGAATATTATACAATGAGCAGTTCTTC
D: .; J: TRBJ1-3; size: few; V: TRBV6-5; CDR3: CASSWTAQRTGNTIYF; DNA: TGTGCCAGCAGTTGGACAGCGCAGAGGACCGGAAACACCATATATTTT
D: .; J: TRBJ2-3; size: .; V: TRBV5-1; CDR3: CASSLGGTSGTDTQYF; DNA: TGCGCCAGCAGCTTGGGCGGGACCTCGGGCACAGATACGCAGTATTTT
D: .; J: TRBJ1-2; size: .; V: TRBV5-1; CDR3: CASSLDRTLNYGYTF; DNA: TGCGCCAGCAGCTTGGACAGGACCCTTAACTATGGCTACACCTTC
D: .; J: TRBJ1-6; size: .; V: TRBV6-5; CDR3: CASGWAGGNSPLHF; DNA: TGTGCCAGCGGCTGGGCCGGGGGGAATTCACCCCTCCACTTT
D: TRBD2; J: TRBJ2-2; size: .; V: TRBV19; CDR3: CASCPSGTNTGELFF; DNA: TGTGCCAGTTGCCCTAGCGGGACGAACACCGGGGAGCTGTTTTTT
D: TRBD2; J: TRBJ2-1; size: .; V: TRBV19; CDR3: CASSILSGRGYNEQFF; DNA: TGTGCCAGTAGTATCCTGAGCGGGAGAGGCTACAATGAGCAGTTCTTC
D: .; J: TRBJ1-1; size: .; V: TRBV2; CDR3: CASSDGQTMNTEAFF; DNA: TGTGCCAGCAGTGACGGACAGACAATGAACACTGAAGCTTTCTTT
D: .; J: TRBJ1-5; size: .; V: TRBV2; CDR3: CASSVGNQPQHF; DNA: TGTGCCAGCAGTGTCGGGAATCAGCCCCAGCATTTT
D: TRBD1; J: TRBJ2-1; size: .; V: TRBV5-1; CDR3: CASSLRDRAYNEQFF; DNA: TGCGCCAGCAGCTTAAGGGACAGGGCGTACAATGAGCAGTTCTTC
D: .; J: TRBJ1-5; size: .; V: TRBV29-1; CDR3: CSVGQGHQPQHF; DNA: TGCAGCGTAGGGCAGGGGCATCAGCCCCAGCATTTT
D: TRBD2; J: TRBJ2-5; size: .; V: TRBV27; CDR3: CASSPRTSGNLETQYF; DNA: TGTGCCAGCAGTCCTAGGACTAGCGGGAATTTAGAGACCCAGTACTTC
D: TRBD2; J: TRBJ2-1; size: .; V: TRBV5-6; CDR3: CASSHTSGSQYNEQFF; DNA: TGTGCCAGCAGCCATACTAGCGGGAGCCAGTACAATGAGCAGTTCTTC
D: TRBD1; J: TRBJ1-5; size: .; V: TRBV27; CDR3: CASNLRRDRVRQPQHF; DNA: TGTGCCAGCAACCTTCGCCGGGACAGGGTGCGGCAGCCCCAGCATTTT
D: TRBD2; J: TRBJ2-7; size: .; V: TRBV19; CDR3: CASPRVVAGEGYEQYF; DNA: TGTGCCAGTCCGAGGGTCGTAGCGGGAGAAGGCTACGAGCAGTACTTC
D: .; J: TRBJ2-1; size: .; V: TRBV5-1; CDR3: CASSYDRHYNEQFF; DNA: TGCGCCAGCAGTTATGACAGGCACTACAATGAGCAGTTCTTC
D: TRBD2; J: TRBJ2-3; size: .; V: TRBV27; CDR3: CASSWEGSTDTQYF; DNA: TGTGCCAGCAGTTGGGAGGGAAGCACAGATACGCAGTATTTT
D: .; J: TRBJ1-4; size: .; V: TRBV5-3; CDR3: CARSLGDRGRTNEKLFF; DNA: TGTGCCAGAAGCTTGGGGGACCGGGGGAGGACTAATGAAAAACTGTTTTTT
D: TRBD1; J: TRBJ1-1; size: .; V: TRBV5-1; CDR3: CASASSGTGLLTEAFF; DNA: TGCGCCAGCGCCAGCTCCGGGACAGGGCTCCTAACTGAAGCTTTCTTT
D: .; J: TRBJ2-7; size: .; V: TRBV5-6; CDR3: CASSLTRQSHEQYF; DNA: TGTGCCAGCAGCTTGACGCGACAGTCGCACGAGCAGTACTTC
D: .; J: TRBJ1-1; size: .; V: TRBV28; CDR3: CASSFRQGIAFF; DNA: TGTGCCAGCAGTTTCAGGCAGGGGATCGCTTTCTTT
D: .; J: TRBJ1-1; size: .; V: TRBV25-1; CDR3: CASSRGGNTEAFF; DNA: TGTGCCAGCAGCCGAGGCGGGAACACTGAAGCTTTCTTT
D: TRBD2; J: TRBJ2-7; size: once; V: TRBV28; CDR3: CASSFGTISPYEQYF; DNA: TGTGCCAGCAGTTTCGGGACTATCAGTCCCTACGAGCAGTACTTC
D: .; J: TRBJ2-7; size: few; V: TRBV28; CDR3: CATCPRGAREEQYF; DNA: TGTGCCACATGCCCGCGGGGAGCGCGAGAGGAGCAGTACTTC
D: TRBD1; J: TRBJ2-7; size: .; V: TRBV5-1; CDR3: CASSLRGQGLYEQYF; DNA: TGCGCCAGCAGCTTAAGGGGACAGGGCCTCTACGAGCAGTACTTC
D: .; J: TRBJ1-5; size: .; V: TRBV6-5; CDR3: CASSYYMENQPQHF; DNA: TGTGCCAGCAGTTACTATATGGAGAATCAGCCCCAGCATTTT
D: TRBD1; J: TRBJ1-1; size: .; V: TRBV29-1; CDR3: CSVNQREGASTEAFF; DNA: TGCAGCGTTAACCAGCGGGAGGGGGCGTCTACTGAAGCTTTCTTT
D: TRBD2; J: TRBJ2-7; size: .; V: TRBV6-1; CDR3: CASSDRPSGSRLGDNEQYF; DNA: TGTGCCAGCAGTGATAGACCTAGCGGGAGTAGGTTGGGTGATAACGAGCAGTACTTC
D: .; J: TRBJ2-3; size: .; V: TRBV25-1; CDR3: CASSRSQGGTDTQYF; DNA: TGTGCCAGCAGTCGCTCGCAGGGCGGCACAGATACGCAGTATTTT
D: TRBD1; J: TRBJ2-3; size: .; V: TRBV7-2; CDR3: CASSLGQGSDTQYF; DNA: TGTGCCAGCAGCCTTGGACAGGGATCAGATACGCAGTATTTT
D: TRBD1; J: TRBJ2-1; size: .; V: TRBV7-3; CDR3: CASSPGQGGIEQFF; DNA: TGTGCCAGCAGCCCTGGACAGGGAGGTATTGAGCAGTTCTTC
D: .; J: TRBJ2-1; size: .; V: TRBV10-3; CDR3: CAISELNEQFF; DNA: TGTGCCATCAGTGAGCTAAATGAGCAGTTCTTC
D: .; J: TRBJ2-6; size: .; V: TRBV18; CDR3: CASSPQLHGNSGANVLTF; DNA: TGTGCCAGCTCACCTCAGTTGCACGGGAACTCTGGGGCCAACGTCCTGACTTTC
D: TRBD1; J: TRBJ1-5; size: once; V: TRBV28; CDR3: CASSRGTGWQPQHF; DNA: TGTGCCAGCAGCCGAGGGACAGGTTGGCAGCCCCAGCATTTT
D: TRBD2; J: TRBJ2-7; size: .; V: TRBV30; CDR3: CAWSPGLAGLGEQYF; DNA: TGTGCCTGGAGCCCGGGACTAGCCGGGCTTGGAGAGCAGTACTTC
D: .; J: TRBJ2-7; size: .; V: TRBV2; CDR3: CASTGERVRPRF; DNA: TGTGCCAGCACCGGAGAGAGGGTCCGACCTCGTTTC
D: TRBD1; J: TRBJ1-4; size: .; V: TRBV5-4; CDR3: CASTRDRGNEKLFF; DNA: TGTGCCAGCACCCGGGACAGGGGAAATGAAAAACTGTTTTTT
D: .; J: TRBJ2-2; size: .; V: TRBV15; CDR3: CATNRGGGGAGELFF; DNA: TGTGCCACCAACCGTGGGGGGGGCGGTGCCGGGGAGCTGTTTTTT
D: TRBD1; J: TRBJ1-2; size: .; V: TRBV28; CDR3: CASSYGTGYGYTF; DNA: TGTGCCAGCAGTTACGGGACAGGGTATGGCTACACCTTC
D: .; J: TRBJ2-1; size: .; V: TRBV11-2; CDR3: CASSLVVSGLSYNEQFF; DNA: TGTGCCAGCAGCTTAGTGGTTAGCGGACTCTCCTACAATGAGCAGTTCTTC
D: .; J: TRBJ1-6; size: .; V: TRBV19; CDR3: CASSIVGGVAYSPLHF; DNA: TGTGCCAGTAGTATAGTCGGCGGAGTAGCATATTCACCCCTCCACTTT
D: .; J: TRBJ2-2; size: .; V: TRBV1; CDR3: CTSSQAGSRGLEFTGELFF; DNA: TGCACCAGCAGCCAAGCCGGTTCCCGTGGACTAGAATTCACCGGGGAGCTGTTTTTT
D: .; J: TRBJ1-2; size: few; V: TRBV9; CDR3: CASHHYTF; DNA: TGTGCCAGTCATCACTACACCTTC
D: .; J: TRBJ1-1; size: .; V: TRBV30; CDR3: CACLSRVKNTEAFF; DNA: TGTGCCTGTTTATCCAGGGTGAAGAACACTGAAGCTTTCTTT
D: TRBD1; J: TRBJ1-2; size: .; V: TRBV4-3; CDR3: CASSQPGTGVGYTF; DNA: TGCGCCAGCAGCCAACCCGGGACAGGGGTTGGCTACACCTTC
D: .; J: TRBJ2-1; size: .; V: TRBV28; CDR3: CASSPYEDYNEQFF; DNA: TGTGCCAGCAGTCCCTATGAGGACTACAATGAGCAGTTCTTC
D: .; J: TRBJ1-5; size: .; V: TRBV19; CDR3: CASSMNQRGDRAQHF; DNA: TGTGCCAGTAGTATGAATCAACGGGGTGATCGAGCCCAGCATTTT
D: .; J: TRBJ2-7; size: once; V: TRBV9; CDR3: CASSHKDSRNEQYF; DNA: TGTGCCAGCAGCCATAAAGACAGTAGGAACGAGCAGTACTTC
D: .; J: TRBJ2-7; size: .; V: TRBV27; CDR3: CASSYGGPTMEQYF; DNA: TGTGCCAGCTCTTACGGGGGGCCTACGATGGAGCAGTACTTC
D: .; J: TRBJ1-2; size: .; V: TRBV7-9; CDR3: CASSLVGGYGYTF; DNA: TGTGCCAGCAGCTTAGTCGGGGGGTATGGCTACACCTTC
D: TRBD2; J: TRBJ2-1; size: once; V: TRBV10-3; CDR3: CAISFQSGGLYNEQFF; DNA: TGTGCCATCAGTTTTCAATCGGGAGGGCTATACAATGAGCAGTTCTTC
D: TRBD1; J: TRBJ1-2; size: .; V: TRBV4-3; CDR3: CASSQAGGGGGGYTF; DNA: TGCGCCAGCAGCCAAGCCGGTGGAGGGGGCGGTGGCTACACCTTC